Detailed here is one T cell receptor (beta chain). Sequenced by immunoSEQ multiplex PCR; TCRdb stores in-frame clones only, minus some. This table holds approximately 400,000 clones, 80% to 90% found once. These data come from a study of blood T cell repertoires in COVID-19. Background on the study: Both acute and convalescent COVID-19 samples were obtained from the United States, Italy and Spain.

The germline V gene encodes CDR1 MRHNA and CDR2 SNTAGT. This CDR3 is 14 amino acids long. V lost 3 bases and J lost 3, with 11 bases in between. The chain carries TRBV6-4 and TRBJ1-1; D uncertain. The clonotype was recovered from a man aged 40-49 years with acute or convalescent COVID-19. Sequencing input: peripheral blood. CDR3 DNA sequence: TGTGCCAGCAGTGAAGGAGTGGGTGACACTGAAGCTTTCTTT. Translating gives CASSEGVGDTEAFF.